This TCR beta chain comes out of a study of cytomegalovirus exposure and HLA in healthy donors. The study, taken as a whole, reports: In a later analysis, at a false discovery rate of 0.05, approximately 15,000 TCR beta sequences matched HLA alleles. By a later analysis, the bulk of CMV-associated TCR beta chains appeared HLA-restricted.

CDR1 is SQVTM, CDR2 ANQGSEA, per germline. The CDR3 has 13 amino acids. Between the trimmed V and J ends, which lost 7 bases and 3 bases, there was a span of 12 bases. Notes on this clone: Its matching antigen is unknown.

This PCR relied on a set of 60 Vbeta primers and 13 Jbeta primers. Clones were read by immunoSEQ multiplex PCR, and TCRdb kept only the in-frame ones, dropping some. Here the sample spans roughly 190,000 clones, roughly 80% being singletons. This TCR was recovered from a woman aged 18-30 years in good health and CMV-seronegative. Sequencing used PBMCs. The J gene is TRBJ1-4, the V gene TRBV29-1, with TRBD1 as a possible D gene (5 bases). The CDR3 loop reads CSAGARANEKLFF. CDR3 nucleotide sequence: TGCAGCGCTGGGGCTCGGGCTAATGAAAAACTGTTTTTT.